The rows below give T cell receptor beta chains drawn from one sample of a study of T cell responses to AZD1222 COVID-19 vaccine. Method: immunoSEQ multiplex PCR; TCRdb's copy keeps in-frame clones and lacks some. The table shows roughly 180,000 clones, with approximately 90% occurring only once. The source was peripheral blood, collected 28 days after the second AZD1222 dose. The receptors stem from an adult who received the AZD1222 COVID-19 vaccine. The CDR3 runs from the conserved cysteine through the conserved F or W. A D gene is named only where the DNA matches it firmly. Some rows have no size entry. The others give once, few or many, or a class for an expanded clone.

>NA|NA|TRBV11-1|TRBJ1-6
CASSLDRGNSPLHF
TGTGCCAGCAGCTTAGACCGGGGGAATTCACCCCTCCACTTT
>NA|NA|TRBV10-3|TRBJ1-2
CATQTGTNYGYTF
TGTGCCACTCAAACAGGGACTAACTATGGCTACACCTTC
>once|NA|TRBV15|TRBJ2-2
CATSSPGDTGELFF
TGTGCCACCAGCAGTCCAGGGGACACCGGGGAGCTGTTTTTT
>NA|TRBD1|TRBV19|TRBJ1-1
CASSIVPLGQGWIEAFF
TGTGCCAGTAGTATTGTTCCCCTAGGACAGGGTTGGATAGAGGCTTTCTTT
>NA|TRBD1|TRBV30|TRBJ2-7
CAWSVGTGAFYEQYF
TGTGCCTGGAGTGTAGGGACAGGAGCCTTCTACGAGCAGTACTTC
>NA|TRBD2|TRBV7-9|TRBJ2-1
CASSPGTSGTYNEQFF
TGTGCCAGCAGCCCCGGGACTAGCGGGACTTACAATGAGCAGTTCTTC
>NA|TRBD2|TRBV30|TRBJ2-3
CAWAGKRGTDTDTQYF
TGTGCCTGGGCCGGGAAGCGGGGGACCGACACAGATACGCAGTATTTT
>NA|NA|TRBV6-1|TRBJ2-5
CASSEIPSGGPQYF
TGTGCCAGCAGTGAGATCCCCTCGGGCGGGCCCCAGTACTTC
>NA|TRBD2|TRBV7-2|TRBJ2-1
CASSLGASGVQNHNEQFF
TGTGCCAGCAGCTTAGGGGCTAGCGGAGTCCAAAATCACAATGAGCAGTTCTTC
>once|NA|TRBV11-2|TRBJ1-1
CASSLVPGGLGTEAFF
TGTGCCAGCAGCTTAGTTCCGGGAGGGTTGGGGACTGAAGCTTTCTTT
>NA|TRBD1|TRBV27|TRBJ1-2
CASSRSGTGFGYTF
TGTGCCAGCAGCCGTTCCGGGACAGGGTTCGGCTACACCTTC
>NA|TRBD1|TRBV10-3|TRBJ1-1
CAITPDRATEAFF
TGTGCCATCACCCCCGACAGGGCCACTGAAGCTTTCTTT
>NA|NA|TRBV30|TRBJ1-2
CAWSESRSYGYTF
TGTGCCTGGAGTGAGTCACGGAGCTATGGCTACACCTTC
>once|NA|TRBV4-3|TRBJ2-7
CASSQDPGFGYEQYF
TGCGCCAGCAGCCAAGATCCGGGGTTCGGGTACGAGCAGTACTTC
>NA|NA|TRBV5-1|TRBJ2-1
CASSLMGSSYNEQFF
TGCGCCAGCAGCTTGATGGGTAGCTCCTACAATGAGCAGTTCTTC
>NA|NA|TRBV28|TRBJ1-1
CASSLPPKNTEAFF
TGTGCCAGCAGTTTACCCCCTAAGAACACTGAAGCTTTCTTT
>NA|NA|TRBV7-2|TRBJ2-7
CASSVTGTLSTPYEQYF
TGTGCCAGCAGTGTAACCGGGACACTTTCCACCCCCTACGAGCAGTACTTC
>NA|NA|TRBV27|TRBJ1-2
CASSPGTELGYTF
TGTGCCAGCAGTCCCGGTACAGAATTAGGCTACACCTTC
>NA|NA|TRBV6-5|TRBJ1-6
CASSETGSGNSPLHF
TGTGCCAGCAGCGAGACAGGTAGCGGGAATTCACCCCTCCACTTT
>NA|NA|TRBV28|TRBJ1-5
CASSIRGSNQPQHF
TGTGCCAGCAGTATTAGGGGTAGCAATCAGCCCCAGCATTTT
>NA|NA|TRBV6-6|TRBJ2-7
CASRPDRTFYEQYF
TGTGCCAGCAGACCCGACAGGACCTTCTACGAGCAGTACTTC
>NA|NA|TRBV6-5|TRBJ2-1
CASSSGQRWDNEQFF
TGTGCCAGCAGCAGCGGACAGCGCTGGGACAATGAGCAGTTCTTC
>NA|NA|TRBV11-2|TRBJ2-7
CATRQRPTYEQYF
TGTGCCACCAGACAGAGACCCACCTACGAGCAGTACTTC